Reported below is one T cell receptor beta chain. The antigen is undetermined. With V trimmed by 4 bases and J by 7 bases, 8 bases remained unmatched. The CDR3 is 15 residues long. Germline V lookup: CDR1 WSHSY, CDR2 SAAADI. The PCR contained 60 Vbeta and 13 Jbeta primers. The method was immunoSEQ multiplex PCR; TCRdb's version includes in-frame clones alone and lacks a portion of them. This sample's clone table lists about 200,000 clones. The source of the sample is a study of cytomegalovirus exposure and HLA in healthy donors. Overall study findings and caveats: Equally common other TCR beta chains were less clonally expanded than HLA-associated ones, a later analysis found. The study labeled roughly 160 TCR beta chains cytomegalovirus-associated. Among TCR sequences, most were rare, though some public TCRs appeared in many donors.

The sample taken for sequencing was PBMCs. The TCR originated in a man aged 30 to 39 in good health and CMV-seronegative. The chain carries TRBV10-2 and TRBJ2-1; 9 bases line up with TRBD2. This chain's CDR3 is CASSGTAGGRNEQFF. For the CDR3, the DNA is TGCGCCAGCAGTGGAACAGCGGGAGGCCGAAATGAGCAGTTCTTC.